This passage covers 12 T cell receptor beta chains from one sample sequenced in a study of T cell repertoires in cytomegalovirus infection (dated by TCRdb to the late 2010s). This sample was sequenced with an Illumina HiSeq 1500. The raw public data were reprocessed by TCRdb itself: fastp quality trimming at Q25, MiXCR clonotype calling, in-frame beta chains only. One record per CDR3 amino acid sequence lists the most common genes and DNA. The sample table records roughly 990,000 distinct CDR3 sequences; roughly 30% of these occur just once. The leading ten clones occupy about an eighth of the sample. The sample's treatment or condition label, in plain terms: in vitro stimulation with specific CMV peptide epitopes to enrich CMV-specific T cells. Which antigens these TCRs recognize remains unknown. The sequencing used cultured CD8+ T cells from PBMCs, collected from culture after CMV antigen stimulation. These receptors were obtained from a human donor in good health (CMV status not recorded). Some clones in this sample may be carry-over from other donors' samples.

The chain combines TRBV5-4 with TRBJ2-1, with 10 positions matching TRBD1. V was pared by 4 bases and J by 13 bases, with 5 bases of the junction left unmatched. This CDR3 spans 12 amino acids. Germline loops: CDR1 SGHNT, CDR2 YYREEE (reference sequence). CDR3 amino acids: CASSIGQGGQFF. In DNA, the CDR3 is TGTGCCAGCAGCATCGGACAGGGGGGACAGTTCTTC.

This clonotype was seen repeatedly, ten times or more. V is TRBV12-3 or TRBV12-4 and J is TRBJ2-7; perhaps TRBD2 as D (6 bases). V was cut by 1 base and J by 3 bases, with 7 bases left in between. This CDR3 region has 13 residues. CDR3 loop: CASSLGGDYEQYV. CDR3 DNA: TGTGCCAGCAGTTTAGGGGGGGACTACGAGCAGTACGTC.

The J gene is TRBJ2-4, the V gene TRBV27, with no clear D. V shed 5 bases and J shed 7 bases, with 12 bases lying between them. Germline assignment: CDR1 MNHEY and CDR2 SMNVEV (reference sequence). The CDR3 runs to 13 residues. CDR3 nucleotides: TGTGCCAGCAGTCCTCCCCCCGGGAACATTCAGTACTTC. Translation: CASSPPPGNIQYF.

This clonotype was picked up many times. The genes are TRBV7-9 and TRBJ2-7; 9 bases line up with TRBD1. The CDR3 is 15 amino acids. Trimming at V came to 7 bases and at J to 2 bases, leaving 9 bases not matched to a gene. Germline V gene lookup returns CDR1 SEHNR and CDR2 FQNEAQ (reference sequence). The CDR3 nucleotides are TGTGCCAGCACCCCGTCCCGGACAGGGGCCTACGAGCAGTACTTC. Its translation: CASTPSRTGAYEQYF.

This chain connects TRBV5-5 to TRBJ2-7; 7 bases agree with TRBD1. CDR1 SGHKS and CDR2 YYEKEE come from the germline V gene (reference sequence). The CDR3 totals 14 residues. The ends lost 5 bases at V and 1 base at J; junction bases unmatched: 6. The CDR3 here is CASSSTGQSYEQYF. CDR3 bases: TGTGCCAGCAGTTCCACGGGACAGTCCTACGAGCAGTACTTC.

The sample holds a few counts of this clonotype. This may arise from a read error, as a much more abundant clone is one base away. The chain uses TRBV27 and TRBJ2-3; tentatively, D is TRBD1 or TRBD2 (5 bases each). The CDR3 has 15 residues. Per the germline V gene, CDR1 is MNHEY and CDR2 is SMNVEV (reference sequence). CDR3 DNA: TGTGTCAGCAGTTTAAGTCGGGGCCGCACAGATACGCAGTATTTT. It encodes CVSSLSRGRTDTQYF.

Only a few counts were recorded for this clonotype. One junction end disagrees with the germline gene, perhaps due to a read error. The J gene is TRBJ2-2, the V gene TRBV7-6; D is perhaps TRBD2 (5 bases). The germline V gene has CDR1 SGHVS and CDR2 FNYEAQ. The CDR3 totals 14 residues. The CDR3 region is CASTLSGNPGELFF. Here the CDR3 DNA reads TGTGCCAGCACCTTATCGGGGAACCCCGGGGAGCTGTTTTTT.

This clonotype was detected once. The V call is TRBV6-1, the J call TRBJ2-3, with TRBD2 identical over 10 bases. Germline CDR1 and CDR2: MNHNS and SASEGT. J lost 5 bases, V lost 4 bases, and 12 bases had no gene match. The CDR3 is 17 amino acids. CDR3 loop: CASSVTGTSALRDTQYF. CDR3 bases: TGTGCCAGCAGTGTAACCGGGACTAGCGCCCTCAGAGATACGCAGTATTTT.

The gene calls are TRBV19 and TRBJ2-1; a weak D match, TRBD2 (5 bases). The germline CDR1 and CDR2 sequences are LNHDA and SQIVND (reference sequence). Deletions cut 7 bases from V and 7 bases from J, with 14 bases between. The CDR3 loop spans 13 amino acids. The CDR3 region is CASKDLGGNEQFF. The CDR3 bases are TGTGCCAGTAAGGACTTGGGCGGGAATGAGCAGTTCTTC. The whole variable domain, filled in from reference TRBV19 and TRBJ2-1, reads DGGITQSPKYLFRKEGQNVTLSCEQNLNHDAMYWYRQDPGQGLRLIYYSQIVNDFQKGDIAEGYSVSREKKESFPLTVTSAQKNPTAFYLCASKDLGGNEQFFGPGTRLTVL.

In its sample, this clonotype was seen a few times. The rearrangement links TRBV20-1 to TRBJ1-2, with TRBD1 matching over 8 bases. Losses at the gene ends were 0 bases for V and 6 bases for J; bases not matched to a gene: 9. The CDR3 covers 15 residues. Germline V lookup: CDR1 DFQATT, CDR2 SNEGSKA (reference sequence). The CDR3, as DNA: TGCAGTGCTAGAGATCCCCAGGGGGCAAAGGATGGCTACACCTTC. Its translation is CSARDPQGAKDGYTF.

V is TRBV28 and J is TRBJ2-7; TRBD1 agrees at 9 bases. CDR3 length equals 21 residues. Germline lookup yields CDR1 MDHEN and CDR2 SYDVKM. V shed 1 base, J shed 3 bases, and the junction held 22 bases outside the gene matches. Here the CDR3 reads CASSLSLEGQGNTFGDYEQYV. The CDR3 DNA follows: TGTGCCAGCAGTTTATCTCTCGAGGGACAGGGAAACACGTTTGGGGACTACGAGCAGTACGTC.

The chain recombines TRBV6-8 with TRBJ2-3; 7 positions match TRBD2. The V gene's germline CDR1 is MNHGY and CDR2 SAAAGT. Unmatched junction bases numbered 10, after V lost 7 bases and J lost 6 bases. There are 14 residues in the CDR3. In nucleotides, the CDR3 is TGTGCCAGCACCTCCGGGGAAGCGGGGGATACGCAGTATTTT. This gives the protein CASTSGEAGDTQYF.